Listed below are T cell receptor beta chains from one sample, sequenced in a study of T cell responses to AZD1222 COVID-19 vaccine. Using immunoSEQ multiplex PCR, the repertoire was profiled, and TCRdb retains in-frame clones only, with some absent. The table has under 200,000 clones, about 90% seen once; the top ten hold under 3.5%. Sequencing was performed on peripheral blood, taken on day 0 of MenACWY control vaccination. Every receptor here comes from an adult in good health. The CDR3 runs from the conserved cysteine through the conserved F or W. A D gene is named only where the DNA matches it firmly. Size values are once, few and many counts, or a class for expanded clones, and some rows have none.

TRBV6-2/TRBV6-3	TRBJ1-5	.	.	TGTGCCAGCAGTTCCCAAGGGGATCAGCCCCAGCATTTT	CASSSQGDQPQHF
TRBV7-2	TRBJ2-3	.	TRBD2	TGTGCCAGCAGCCAAAGCTTTAGCGGGGGGTTGGATACGCAGTATTTT	CASSQSFSGGLDTQYF
TRBV29-1	TRBJ1-5	.	.	TGCAGCGTTGAAGATCAGGGTCAGCCCCAGCATTTT	CSVEDQGQPQHF
TRBV7-6	TRBJ1-2	.	.	TGTGCCAGCAGCCCCAGTTCGGCGACGACGCCTCCCTATGGCTACACCTTC	CASSPSSATTPPYGYTF
TRBV28	TRBJ2-4	.	.	TGTGCCAGCAGTTTACCGAGACGGGGTGCCATTCAGTACTTC	CASSLPRRGAIQYF
TRBV27	TRBJ1-4	.	TRBD1	TGTGCCAGCAGGGGACAGGGCCTTGAAAAACTGTTTTTT	CASRGQGLEKLFF
TRBV5-4	TRBJ1-5	.	.	TGTGCCAGCAGCTTCCCCGGTCAGCCCCAGCATTTT	CASSFPGQPQHF
TRBV7-9	TRBJ1-1	.	TRBD1	TGTGCCAGCAGCTTACGGACAGGCTACACTGAAGCTTTCTTT	CASSLRTGYTEAFF
TRBV28	TRBJ1-1	.	.	TGTGCCAGCCAAAGGGGGGGGATGAACACTGAAGCTTTCTTT	CASQRGGMNTEAFF
TRBV24-1	TRBJ1-1	once	.	TGTGCCACCTACTCCGGTACTGAAGCTTTCTTT	CATYSGTEAFF
TRBV3-1/TRBV3-2	TRBJ1-6	.	.	TGTGCCAGCAGCGTTAAAGGGACGGTGAATTCACCCCTCCACTTT	CASSVKGTVNSPLHF
TRBV28	TRBJ2-2	.	TRBD2	TGTGCCAGCAGTCCCCTAGCGGGGGGCCTCCGAAGGGAGCTGTTTTTT	CASSPLAGGLRRELFF
TRBV28	TRBJ1-1	.	.	TGTGCCAGCAGTTCCCAGGCCATCAGTCTGGGGACTGAAGCTTTCTTT	CASSSQAISLGTEAFF
TRBV2	TRBJ2-4	.	TRBD1	TGTGCCAGCAGCGGACAGGGGAAAAACATTCAGTACTTC	CASSGQGKNIQYF
TRBV19	TRBJ2-1	.	TRBD2	TGTGCCAGTAGTCTTCTCAGGCTAGCGGGAACCAATGAGCAGTTCTTC	CASSLLRLAGTNEQFF
TRBV5-1	TRBJ2-2	.	.	TGCGCCAGCAGGGTATTTGACGGGGAGCTGTTTTTT	CASRVFDGELFF
TRBV28	TRBJ1-2	.	TRBD1	TGTGCCAGCAGTCCCATTCGAGGGGGCGATTTGGGCTACACCTTC	CASSPIRGGDLGYTF
TRBV9	TRBJ2-7	.	TRBD2	TGTGCCAGCAGCGTTTCGGGGACTACGGGGGAGCAGTACTTC	CASSVSGTTGEQYF
TRBV5-1	TRBJ1-6	.	TRBD1	TGCGCCAGCAGCTTGGGGGACAGGGGTAGTTCACCCCTCCACTTT	CASSLGDRGSSPLHF
TRBV9	TRBJ1-4	.	.	TGTGCCAGCAGCGTAACCGGACGGCCAACTAATGAAAAACTGTTTTTT	CASSVTGRPTNEKLFF
TRBV28	TRBJ2-1	.	TRBD2	TGTGCCAGCAGCCCTGGCCAACCCGGGACTAGCGGCTCTACCGATGAGCAGTTCTTC	CASSPGQPGTSGSTDEQFF
TRBV7-6	TRBJ1-5	.	.	TGTGCCAGCAGCCCTAGCCCCAGTCAGCCCCAGCATTTT	CASSPSPSQPQHF
TRBV7-8	TRBJ2-3	few	TRBD2	TGTGCCAGCAGCCCCGTAGCGGGAGGTTTCACAGATACGCAGTATTTT	CASSPVAGGFTDTQYF
TRBV27	TRBJ2-7	.	.	TGTGCCAGCAGCCCGATTGGACTCGAGCAGTACTTC	CASSPIGLEQYF
TRBV7-2	TRBJ1-1	.	.	TGTGCCAGCAGCTTATCTGTACTTTCTCAGGGCACTGAAGCTTTCTTT	CASSLSVLSQGTEAFF
TRBV5-1	TRBJ2-2	.	TRBD2	TGCGCCAGCAGCTACTTGACTAGCCACACCGGGGAGCTGTTTTTT	CASSYLTSHTGELFF
TRBV3-1/TRBV3-2	TRBJ2-1	.	.	TGTGCCAGCAGCCAAGATTCCAGACCGAGCTCCTACAATGAGCAGTTCTTC	CASSQDSRPSSYNEQFF
TRBV2	TRBJ1-5	few	.	TGTGCCAGCAGTGGCTGGGAACAGCCCCAGCATTTT	CASSGWEQPQHF
TRBV6-5	TRBJ2-7	.	TRBD1	TGTGCCAGCAGTAAATTCCGGGACAGGGTTAACGAGCAGTACTTC	CASSKFRDRVNEQYF
TRBV18	TRBJ1-1	.	.	TGTGCCAGCTCACCACCCTGGGGTCGGAACACTGAAGCTTTCTTT	CASSPPWGRNTEAFF
TRBV6-6	TRBJ2-7	.	.	TGTGCCAGCAGTTACTCCTCTGATTTCGAGCAGTACTTC	CASSYSSDFEQYF
TRBV30	TRBJ1-5	.	.	TGTGCCTGGGGACAGACCTTCAATCAGCCCCAGCATTTT	CAWGQTFNQPQHF
TRBV19	TRBJ1-6	.	.	TGTGCCACCAACATGGGACGGGATAATTCACCCCTCCACTTT	CATNMGRDNSPLHF
TRBV6-4	TRBJ2-1	.	TRBD2	TGTGCCAGCAGCCACGGACTAGCGGGGAGTGATGAGCAGTTCTTC	CASSHGLAGSDEQFF
TRBV5-1	TRBJ1-2	.	.	TGCGCCAGCAGCTTGGATGCGAACTATGGCTACACCTTC	CASSLDANYGYTF
TRBV28	TRBJ1-6	.	.	TGTGCCAGCAGTTTGGGTCCGGGACCCAACTATTCACCCCTCCACTTT	CASSLGPGPNYSPLHF
TRBV5-1	TRBJ2-7	.	.	TGCGCCAGCAGCTTGGACAGGGACGAGCAGTACTTC	CASSLDRDEQYF